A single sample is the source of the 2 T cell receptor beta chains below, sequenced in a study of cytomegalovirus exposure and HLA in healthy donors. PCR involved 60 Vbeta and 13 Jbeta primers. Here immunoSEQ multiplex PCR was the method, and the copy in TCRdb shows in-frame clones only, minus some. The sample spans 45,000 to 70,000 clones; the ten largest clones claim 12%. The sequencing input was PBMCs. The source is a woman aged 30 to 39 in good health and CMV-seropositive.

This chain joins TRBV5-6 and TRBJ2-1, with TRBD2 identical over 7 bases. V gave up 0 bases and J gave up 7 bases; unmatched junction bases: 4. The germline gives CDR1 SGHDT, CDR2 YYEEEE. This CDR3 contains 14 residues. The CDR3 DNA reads TGTGCCAGCAGCTTGGGCGGGGGATGGAATGAGCAGTTCTTC. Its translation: CASSLGGGWNEQFF.

The CDR3, as DNA: TGCGCCAGCAGCGCCGAGACTGCCCGTGTCACCGGGGAGCTGTTTTTT. As protein: CASSAETARVTGELFF. This chain joins TRBV5-1 and TRBJ2-2; D call uncertain. Germline lookup yields CDR1 SGHRS and CDR2 YFSETQ. Trimming stripped 4 bases from V and 4 bases from J, with 17 bases between. The CDR3 extends over 16 amino acids.